This entry lists 5 T cell receptor beta chains sequenced from one sample in a study of cytomegalovirus exposure and HLA in healthy donors. Assay used: immunoSEQ multiplex PCR; TCRdb lists only in-frame clones, some missing. Of some 140,000 clones listed, approximately 87% are singletons. The sequenced sample consisted of PBMCs. The receptors here all came from a man younger than 35 in good health and CMV-seronegative.

The chain joins TRBV5-1 to TRBJ2-5; D gene unclear. The V end was cut by 0 bases, the J end by 0 bases, with 12 bases between. The CDR3 covers 16 residues. Germline-derived CDR1 and CDR2 are SGHRS and YFSETQ. CDR3 residues: CASSLAPTYDQETQYF. As DNA, the CDR3 is TGCGCCAGCAGCTTGGCACCCACTTACGACCAAGAGACCCAGTACTTC.

The CDR3 is CASSQEIPVPSGYTF. In nucleotides, the CDR3 is TGCGCCAGCAGCCAAGAAATTCCAGTGCCTTCTGGCTACACCTTC. The genes are TRBV4-1 and TRBJ1-2, with D uncertain. Germline V CDR1 and CDR2: MGHRA, YSYEKL. V lost 0 bases to trimming and J lost 7 bases, with 15 bases between them. The CDR3 runs 15 residues.

V is TRBV6-1 and J is TRBJ2-3; tentative D call: TRBD2 (6 bases). Trimming removed 3 bases from V and 5 bases from J, with 15 bases in between. Germline loops: CDR1 MNHNS, CDR2 SASEGT. The CDR3 extends over 15 amino acids. The CDR3 is CASSDGGIFGDTQYF. In DNA, the CDR3 is TGTGCCAGCAGTGATGGCGGGATCTTCGGAGATACGCAGTATTTT.

The V call is TRBV20-1, the J call TRBJ2-7; D call uncertain. The CDR3 loop spans 11 amino acids. Germline CDR1 reads DFQATT; CDR2 reads SNEGSKA (reference sequence). Trimming took 1 base from V and 4 from J, leaving 5 bases between them. DNA of the CDR3: TGCAGTGCTAGAGCGTTATACGAGCAGTACTTC. It is translated as CSARALYEQYF.

The chain recombines TRBV10-1 with TRBJ1-5; TRBD1 is a possible D gene (6 bases). The germline V gene has CDR1 WNHNN and CDR2 SYGVQD (reference sequence). Deletions cut 0 bases from V and 3 bases from J, with 12 bases between. The CDR3 sequence is 16 residues long. This CDR3 reads CASSESIQGINQPQHF. CDR3 DNA sequence: TGCGCCAGCAGTGAGTCGATCCAGGGGATCAATCAGCCCCAGCATTTT.